One and the same sample provided the 18 T cell receptor beta chains below, sequenced in a study of vaccination and CD4 T cells after COVID-19. Stated treatment: approximately 10-day PBMC culture with coronavirus spike peptide pools or control peptides (ViraFEST assay). Sequenced with the Oncomine TCR Beta short-read assay was DNA taken from cultured CD4+ T cells. TCRdb processed the PCR reads anew with MiXCR; each CDR3 protein has one entry. This sample carries around 20,000 distinct CDR3 sequences, about 40% of them seen once, and the ten largest clones take just under 3%. No antigen is known for these receptors. The sample in question was CD4+ T cells from blood, cultured in vitro, obtained after SARS-CoV-2 vaccination. The receptors were sampled from a human donor who had recovered from COVID-19.

V and J are TRBV6-1 and TRBJ1-1; TRBD1 matches at 7 bases. The CDR3 totals 15 residues. With V trimmed by 5 bases and J by 0 bases, 6 bases remained unmatched. Germline CDR1 MNHNS, CDR2 SASEGT. This CDR3 reads CASSQQGTVNTEAFF. The DNA of the CDR3 is TGTGCCAGCAGTCAACAGGGGACGGTGAACACTGAAGCTTTCTTT.

The chain combines TRBV20-1 with TRBJ1-1, with 8 bases lining up with TRBD1. The V and J ends lost 5 bases and 2 bases, in that order; junction bases with no gene match: 16. The CDR3 is 17 amino acids. The germline V gene has CDR1 DFQATT and CDR2 SNEGSKA (reference sequence). CDR3 coding DNA: TGCAGTGCTTCCCGAGCCCGGACAGGGAGCGTCAACACTGAAGCTTTCTTT. Amino acids: CSASRARTGSVNTEAFF.

The gene calls are TRBV28 and TRBJ1-1, with 8 bases lining up with TRBD1. V shed 2 bases, J shed 4 bases, and the junction held 6 bases outside the gene matches. CDR1 MDHEN and CDR2 SYDVKM come from the germline V gene. CDR3 size: 15 residues. CDR3 nucleotides: TGTGCCAGCAGTTTACCTGACAGGGGCCTCACTGAAGCTTTCTTT. Amino acid sequence: CASSLPDRGLTEAFF.

This clonotype came up once. This sequence joins TRBV5-1 and TRBJ2-5; D gene ambiguous. This CDR3 spans 12 amino acids. V dropped 0 bases and J dropped 5 bases, with 5 bases sitting between them. The V gene's germline CDR1 is SGHRS and CDR2 YFSETQ. CDR3 nucleotide sequence: TGCGCCAGCAGCTTGGGTTATGAGACCCAGTACTTC. It is translated as CASSLGYETQYF.

V usage is TRBV7-6 and J usage is TRBJ2-2, with unresolved D. From germline, CDR1 is SGHVS and CDR2 FNYEAQ. Between the trimmed V and J ends, which lost 5 bases and 4 bases, there was a span of 11 bases. This CDR3 spans 14 amino acids. This chain's CDR3 is CASSPEHLTGELFF. DNA of the CDR3: TGTGCCAGCAGCCCAGAGCATCTCACCGGGGAGCTGTTTTTT.

The V gene is TRBV20-1, the J gene TRBJ2-3; the match to TRBD2 covers 10 bases. Germline loops: CDR1 DFQATT, CDR2 SNEGSKA (reference sequence). The CDR3 has 17 amino acids. After removal of 0 bases from V and 9 bases from J, the junction contained 15 bases not matched to a gene. The CDR3 DNA reads TGCAGTGCTAGAGATCAGAGCGGGGGGGCCGGGTACAGAACGCAGTATTTT. As protein: CSARDQSGGAGYRTQYF.

V gene TRBV7-2 combines with J gene TRBJ2-2; D is perhaps TRBD1 (6 bases). Per the germline V gene, CDR1 is SGHTA and CDR2 is FQGNSA. V shed 1 base and J shed 6 bases, with 9 bases lying between them. This CDR3 has 14 residues. CDR3: CASSLDRAAGELFF. The CDR3 DNA sequence: TGTGCCAGCAGCTTAGACAGGGCTGCCGGGGAGCTGTTTTTT.

This chain's CDR3 is CASSDRGTGSYEQYF. In DNA form, the CDR3 reads TGTGCCAGCAGTGACCGGGGGACAGGGTCCTACGAGCAGTACTTC. V is TRBV2 and J is TRBJ2-7; 9 nucleotides match TRBD1. Germline CDR1 reads SNHLY; CDR2 reads FYNNEI. This CDR3 has 15 residues. V lost 3 bases, J lost 1 base, and 4 bases stayed unmatched.

By share of the sample, this clonotype is large. This rearrangement joins TRBV19 to TRBJ2-7; D may match TRBD1 or TRBD2 (5 bases each). In germline, CDR1 is LNHDA, CDR2 SQIVND (reference sequence). V was clipped by 3 bases and J by 2 bases, with 11 bases between them. There are 14 residues in the CDR3. CDR3 in DNA: TGTGCCAGTAGTATTGGGGACGCCGCCTACGAGCAGTACTTC. This gives the protein CASSIGDAAYEQYF.

Turning to this clonotype: No conserved phenylalanine or tryptophan is present at the end of the CDR3, so a read error is the likely explanation. V and J are TRBV7-3 and TRBJ1-1; 10 bases agree with TRBD1. The V segment lost 3 bases and the J segment 4 bases; nucleotides outside the gene matches: 11. CDR3 length equals 17 residues. The V gene's germline CDR1 is SGHTA and CDR2 FQGTGA. The CDR3 DNA follows: TGTGCCAGCAGCTTCCCACCGGGACAGGGGAGGGTCACTGAAGCTTTCCTT. Its protein product is CASSFPPGQGRVTEAFL.

This clonotype was counted only a few times. The V and J genes are TRBV6-1 and TRBJ1-1; 7 bases agree with TRBD1. J was trimmed by 6 bases and V by 6 bases; bases with no gene match: 10. Germline CDR1 MNHNS, CDR2 SASEGT. CDR3 length: 14 amino acids. CDR3 coding DNA: TGTGCCAGCAGCCCCGACAGGGCCCGGGCTGAAGCTTTCTTT. It specifies CASSPDRARAEAFF.

In its sample, this clonotype was seen a few times. V is TRBV7-2 and J is TRBJ2-7; D unclear. CDR3 length: 11 amino acids. Germline V gene lookup returns CDR1 SGHTA and CDR2 FQGNSA. Trimming shortened V by 2 bases and J by 3 bases, and 2 bases separated the two germline ends. The CDR3 is CASSLFYEQYF. The CDR3 DNA sequence: TGTGCCAGCAGCTTATTCTACGAGCAGTACTTC.

This chain connects TRBV6-4 to TRBJ2-1; 11 bases match TRBD2. The germline V gene has CDR1 MRHNA and CDR2 SNTAGT. V lost 3 bases and J lost 10; bases outside the gene matches: 11. This CDR3 is built from 16 residues. CDR3 loop: CASSEAGTSGSREQFF. DNA for the CDR3: TGTGCCAGCAGTGAAGCCGGGACTAGCGGTTCTAGAGAGCAGTTCTTC.

This rearrangement joins TRBV2 to TRBJ1-2; tentatively, D is TRBD1 (5 bases). V lost 6 bases and J lost 0, with 11 bases in between. Germline-derived CDR1 and CDR2 are SNHLY and FYNNEI. CDR3 size: 14 residues. Here the CDR3 reads CASSRDGANYGYTF. CDR3 nucleotides: TGTGCCAGCAGCCGGGACGGAGCTAACTATGGCTACACCTTC.

This chain connects TRBV7-6 to TRBJ2-1; D possibly uses TRBD1 or TRBD2 (6 bases each). Germline V lookup: CDR1 SGHVS, CDR2 FNYEAQ. This CDR3 has 17 residues. V lost 0 bases to trimming and J lost 8 bases, with 20 bases between them. The CDR3 region has the DNA TGTGCCAGCAGCTTAGCGCCCGGAGGGGGAATCGGCGATGAGCAGTTCTTC. Translation: CASSLAPGGGIGDEQFF.

The rearrangement uses TRBV18 and TRBJ1-1, with 8 positions matching TRBD1. This CDR3 has 17 amino acids. Germline values: CDR1 KGHSH, CDR2 LQKENI. Trimming removed 2 bases from V and 4 bases from J; junction bases left unmatched: 12. CDR3 nucleotide sequence: TGTGCCAGCTCACCAATGACGGGACAGGCCAGCAGCACTGAAGCTTTCTTT. Its translation: CASSPMTGQASSTEAFF.

The V call is TRBV7-9, the J call TRBJ2-3, with D unresolved. CDR3 length: 11 amino acids. Looked up from germline, CDR1 is SEHNR and CDR2 is FQNEAQ (reference sequence). The V and J ends lost 3 bases and 2 bases respectively, with 0 bases between them. The CDR3 coding sequence is TGTGCCAGCAGCTTCACAGATACGCAGTATTTT. This gives the protein CASSFTDTQYF.

This clonotype was recorded a few times. At one end, the junction sequence differs from germline, possibly due to a read error. The chain recombines TRBV7-9 with TRBJ1-1, with a possible D match to TRBD1 (5 bases). The CDR3 contains 15 residues. Germline V gives CDR1 SEHNR, CDR2 FQNEAQ (reference sequence). The CDR3 is CASSLGGARNPEAFF. CDR3 DNA: TGTGCCAGCAGCTTAGGTGGGGCCAGGAACCCTGAAGCTTTCTTT.